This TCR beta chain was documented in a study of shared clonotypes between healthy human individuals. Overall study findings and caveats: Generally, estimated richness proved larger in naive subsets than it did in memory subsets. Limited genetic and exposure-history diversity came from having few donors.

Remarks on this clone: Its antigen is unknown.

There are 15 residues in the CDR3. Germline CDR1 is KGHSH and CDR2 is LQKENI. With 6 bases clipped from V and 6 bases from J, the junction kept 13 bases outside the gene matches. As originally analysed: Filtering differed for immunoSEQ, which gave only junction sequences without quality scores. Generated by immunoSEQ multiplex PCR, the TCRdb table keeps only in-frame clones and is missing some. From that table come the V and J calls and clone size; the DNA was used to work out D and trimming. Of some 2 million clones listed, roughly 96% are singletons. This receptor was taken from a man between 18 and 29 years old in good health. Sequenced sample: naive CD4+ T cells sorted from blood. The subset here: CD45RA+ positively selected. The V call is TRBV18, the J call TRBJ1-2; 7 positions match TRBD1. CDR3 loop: CASSPPARGENGYTF. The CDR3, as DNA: TGTGCCAGCTCTCCCCCCGCCAGGGGGGAGAATGGCTACACCTTC.